This T cell receptor (beta chain) originates from a study of blood T cell repertoires in COVID-19. Overall study: Samples representing acute and convalescent COVID-19 were sourced from the United States, Italy and Spain. T cells, B-cell-depleted T cells, or PBMCs provided the cDNA or gDNA that served as material.

Authors' processing steps: Reference gene primer amplification in the assay estimated nucleated cell counts. Assay used: immunoSEQ multiplex PCR; TCRdb lists only in-frame clones, some missing. V and J calls and clone size come straight from that table; D and trimming were deduced from the DNA. Of roughly 33,000 clones in the sample, 90% to 95% were seen once. In germline, CDR1 is SGHAT, CDR2 FQNNGV. This CDR3 has 14 amino acids. Trimming took off 7 bases at V and 1 base at J, with 11 bases between the two ends. The genes are TRBV11-2 and TRBJ2-1; D is undetermined. Sequenced sample: peripheral blood. The clonotype comes from a human donor in a cohort sampled during active COVID-19. The CDR3 DNA reads as TGTGCCAGCACTTTAAGCCGGTCCTACAATGAGCAGTTCTTC. It specifies CASTLSRSYNEQFF.